These 9 T cell receptor beta chains came from one sample sequenced in a study of T cells in Graves' hyperthyroidism and ophthalmopathy. There were TCR beta CDR3 regions amplified from RNA transcripts. TCR CDR3 underwent first-round RT-PCR with the HTBI primer set. A single record per CDR3 protein comes from TCRdb applying MiXCR to the multiplex PCR reads. The data contain fewer than 200,000 distinct CDR3 sequences, about a sixth of them seen just once; the ten biggest clones take up roughly 29%. Sequenced sample: blood. The receptors come from a woman aged 45-65 years with Graves' hyperthyroidism.

This clonotype was detected ten times or more. The rearrangement uses TRBV11-1 and TRBJ2-1, with D perhaps TRBD2 (7 bases). The V and J ends lost 6 bases and 9 bases respectively, with 18 bases between them. Germline lookup yields CDR1 SGHAT and CDR2 FQDESV (reference sequence). The CDR3 contains 14 residues. Here the CDR3 reads CASSRRGAVGEQFF. CDR3 DNA: TGTGCCAGCAGTCGCCGGGGGGCGGTTGGTGAGCAGTTCTTC.

The CDR3 here is CASSQGQGGGELFF. CDR3 nucleotide sequence: TGCGCCAGCAGCCAAGGGCAGGGAGGTGGGGAGCTGTTTTTT. The J gene is TRBJ2-2, the V gene TRBV4-1; tentative D call: TRBD2 (6 bases). CDR1 is MGHRA and CDR2 is YSYEKL in the germline V gene. V was clipped by 1 base and J by 8 bases, with 11 bases between them. This CDR3 has 14 residues.

This clonotype was seen a few times. This sequence joins TRBV4-3 and TRBJ1-2; possible D gene TRBD1, 6 bases. Germline V gives CDR1 LGHNA, CDR2 YSLEER. This CDR3 is 15 amino acids long. V was trimmed by 0 bases and J by 4 bases, leaving 12 bases between them. The CDR3 is CASSQDAGGFYGYTF. CDR3 DNA: TGCGCCAGCAGCCAAGATGCGGGGGGCTTCTATGGCTACACCTTC.

This clonotype was found a few times. This chain joins TRBV4-2 and TRBJ2-1; D tentatively reads TRBD1 or TRBD2 (5 bases each). CDR1 is LGHNA, CDR2 YNFKEQ, per germline. This CDR3 is built from 14 residues. Trimming took 4 bases from V and 5 from J, leaving 12 bases between them. CDR3 nucleotides: TGTGCCAGCAGCCCCCGGGGCCGAAACAATGAGCAGTTCTTC. The encoded protein is CASSPRGRNNEQFF.

This clonotype has at least ten counts. The chain carries TRBV5-1 and TRBJ1-1; perhaps TRBD1 as D (5 bases). The CDR3 has 11 residues. V lost 5 bases and J 5 bases, leaving 7 bases between the germline ends. CDR1 and CDR2 from the germline V gene are SGHRS and YFSETQ. This chain's CDR3 is CASREGTEAFF. As DNA, the CDR3 is TGCGCCAGCAGGGAGGGGACTGAAGCTTTCTTT.

This clonotype appeared a few times. The rearrangement uses TRBV20-1 and TRBJ2-7; 10 nucleotides agree with TRBD1. V lost 3 bases to trimming and J lost 4 bases; unmatched junction nucleotides: 9. CDR3 length: 15 amino acids. CDR1 DFQATT and CDR2 SNEGSKA come from the germline V gene (reference sequence). The CDR3 sequence: CSASVRDRGLYEQYF. CDR3 in DNA: TGCAGTGCTAGTGTAAGGGACAGGGGCCTTTACGAGCAGTACTTC.

About this clonotype itself: At one of its ends the junction is not consistent with the germline gene, which may arise from a read error. This chain connects TRBV4-1 to TRBJ2-7; TRBD2 matches 13 bases. The CDR3 is made up of 18 amino acids. Germline V gives CDR1 MGHRA, CDR2 YSYEKL. The CDR3 sequence: CASSQDITSGGGSYEQHF. CDR3 DNA: TGCGCCAGCAGCCAAGATATAACTAGCGGGGGGGGCTCCTACGAGCAGCACTTC.

This clonotype was picked up many times. The rearrangement uses TRBV7-2 and TRBJ2-3, with unresolved D. The CDR3 has 14 residues. The germline V and J ends were trimmed by 2 bases and 0 bases, with 6 bases remaining between them. Per the germline V gene, CDR1 is SGHTA and CDR2 is FQGNSA. CDR3 DNA: TGTGCCAGCAGCTTACACCTTAGCACAGATACGCAGTATTTT. It is translated as CASSLHLSTDTQYF.

Worth noting for this clonotype: This may stem from a read error, because a much larger clone lies one nucleotide away. The V gene is TRBV6-1, the J gene TRBJ2-2; the match to TRBD1 covers 7 bases. CDR1 is MNHNS and CDR2 is SASEGT in the germline V gene. CDR3 length: 17 residues. CDR3 coding DNA: TGTGCCGGCAGTGAACACTCCACGACAGGGTCCACCGGGGAGCTGTTTTTT. Its translation is CAGSEHSTTGSTGELFF.